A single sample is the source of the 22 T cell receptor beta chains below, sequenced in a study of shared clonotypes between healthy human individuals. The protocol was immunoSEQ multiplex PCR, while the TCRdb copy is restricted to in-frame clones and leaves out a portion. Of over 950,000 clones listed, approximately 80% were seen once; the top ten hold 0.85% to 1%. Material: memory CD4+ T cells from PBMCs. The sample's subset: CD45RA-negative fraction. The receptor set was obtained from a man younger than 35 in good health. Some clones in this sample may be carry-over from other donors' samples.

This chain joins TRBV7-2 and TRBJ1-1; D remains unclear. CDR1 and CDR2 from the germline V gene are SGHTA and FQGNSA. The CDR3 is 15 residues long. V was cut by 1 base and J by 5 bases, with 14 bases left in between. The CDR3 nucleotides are TGTGCCAGCAGCTTAGTCTTGTGGGCGCGGACTGAAGCTTTCTTT. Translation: CASSLVLWARTEAFF.

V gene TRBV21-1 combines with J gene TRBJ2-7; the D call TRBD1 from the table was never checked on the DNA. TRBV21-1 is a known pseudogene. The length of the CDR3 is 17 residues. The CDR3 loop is CASSKKFKTGTAYEQYF. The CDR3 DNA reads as TGTGCCAGCAGCAAAAAATTCAAGACAGGGACTGCCTACGAGCAGTACTTC.

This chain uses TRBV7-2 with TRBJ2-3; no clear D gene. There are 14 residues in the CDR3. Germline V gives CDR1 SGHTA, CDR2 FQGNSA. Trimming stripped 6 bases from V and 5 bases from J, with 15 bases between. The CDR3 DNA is TGTGCCAGCAGTCTGATCCTACCGGAAGATACGCAGTATTTT. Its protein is CASSLILPEDTQYF.

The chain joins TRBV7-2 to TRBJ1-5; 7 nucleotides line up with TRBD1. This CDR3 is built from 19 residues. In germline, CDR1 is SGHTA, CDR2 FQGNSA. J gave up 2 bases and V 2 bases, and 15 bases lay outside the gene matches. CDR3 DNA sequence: TGTGCCAGCAGCTTATTTCCAACAGGGGCAACATTCGGCAATCAGCCCCAGCATTTT. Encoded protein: CASSLFPTGATFGNQPQHF.

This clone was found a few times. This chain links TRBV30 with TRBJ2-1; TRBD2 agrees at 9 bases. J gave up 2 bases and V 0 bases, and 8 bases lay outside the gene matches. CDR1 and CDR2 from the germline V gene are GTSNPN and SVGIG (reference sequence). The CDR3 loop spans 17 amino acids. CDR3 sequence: CAWSVAGGPIPYNEQFF. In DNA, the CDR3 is TGTGCCTGGAGTGTTGCGGGAGGGCCCATCCCCTACAATGAGCAGTTCTTC.

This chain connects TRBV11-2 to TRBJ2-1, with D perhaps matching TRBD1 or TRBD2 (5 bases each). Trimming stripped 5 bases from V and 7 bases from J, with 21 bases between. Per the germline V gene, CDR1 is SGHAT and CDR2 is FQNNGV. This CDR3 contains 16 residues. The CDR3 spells CASSPIRGESGNEQFF. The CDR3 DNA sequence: TGTGCCAGCAGCCCCATAAGGGGAGAGAGTGGGAATGAGCAGTTCTTC.

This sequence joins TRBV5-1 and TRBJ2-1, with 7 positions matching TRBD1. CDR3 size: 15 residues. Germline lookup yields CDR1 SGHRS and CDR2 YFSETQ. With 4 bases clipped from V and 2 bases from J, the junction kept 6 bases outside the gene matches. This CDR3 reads CASSVEDRTYNEQFF. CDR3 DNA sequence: TGCGCCAGCAGCGTCGAGGACAGGACCTACAATGAGCAGTTCTTC.

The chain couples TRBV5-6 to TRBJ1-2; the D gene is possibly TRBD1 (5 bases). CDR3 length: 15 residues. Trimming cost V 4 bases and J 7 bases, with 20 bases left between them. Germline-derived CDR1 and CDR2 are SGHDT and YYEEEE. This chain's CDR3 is CASSHRVAGATGYTF. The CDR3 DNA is TGTGCCAGCAGCCATCGCGTTGCCGGGGCGACTGGCTACACCTTC.

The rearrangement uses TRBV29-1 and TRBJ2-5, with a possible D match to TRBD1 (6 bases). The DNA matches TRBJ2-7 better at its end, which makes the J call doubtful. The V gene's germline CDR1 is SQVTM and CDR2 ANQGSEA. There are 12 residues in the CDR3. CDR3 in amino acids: CSAQGSSYEQYF. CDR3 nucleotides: TGCAGCGCACAGGGAAGCTCCTACGAGCAGTACTTC.

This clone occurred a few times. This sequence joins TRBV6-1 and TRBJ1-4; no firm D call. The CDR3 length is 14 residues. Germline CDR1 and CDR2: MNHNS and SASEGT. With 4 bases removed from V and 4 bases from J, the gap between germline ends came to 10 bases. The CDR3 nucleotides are TGTGCCAGCAGTGTGTCGGCAATTAATGAAAAACTGTTTTTT. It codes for CASSVSAINEKLFF.

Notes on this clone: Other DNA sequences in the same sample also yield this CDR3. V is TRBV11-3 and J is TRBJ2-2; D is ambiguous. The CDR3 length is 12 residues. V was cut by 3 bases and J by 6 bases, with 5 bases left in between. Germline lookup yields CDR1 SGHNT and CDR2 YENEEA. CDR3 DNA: TGTGCCAGCAGCTTGGTAGCCGGGGAGCTGTTTTTT. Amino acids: CASSLVAGELFF.

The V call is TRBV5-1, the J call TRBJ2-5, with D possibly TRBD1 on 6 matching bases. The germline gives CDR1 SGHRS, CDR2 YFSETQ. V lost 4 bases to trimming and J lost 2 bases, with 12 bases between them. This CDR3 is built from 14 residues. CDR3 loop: CASSPGDKQETQYF. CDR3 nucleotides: TGCGCCAGCAGCCCAGGGGACAAACAAGAGACCCAGTACTTC.

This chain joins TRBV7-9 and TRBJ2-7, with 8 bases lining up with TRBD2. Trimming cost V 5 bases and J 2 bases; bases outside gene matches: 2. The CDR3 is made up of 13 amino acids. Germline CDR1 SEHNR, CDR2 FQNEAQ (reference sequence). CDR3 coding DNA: TGTGCCAGCAGCCGGGGGGGTACCTACGAGCAGTACTTC. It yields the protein CASSRGGTYEQYF.

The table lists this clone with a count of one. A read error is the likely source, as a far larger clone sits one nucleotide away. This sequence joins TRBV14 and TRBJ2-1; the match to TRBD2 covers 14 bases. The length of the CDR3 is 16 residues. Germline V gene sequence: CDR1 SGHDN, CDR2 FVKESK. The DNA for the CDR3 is TGTGCCCGCAGCCAACGATCGACTAGCGGGGGGGATGAGCAGTTCTTC. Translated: CARSQRSTSGGDEQFF.

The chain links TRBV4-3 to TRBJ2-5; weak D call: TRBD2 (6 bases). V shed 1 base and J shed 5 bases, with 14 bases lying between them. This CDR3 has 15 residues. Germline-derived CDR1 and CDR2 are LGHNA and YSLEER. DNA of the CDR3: TGCGCCAGCAGCCAAGGACCGCAACGGGGGGAGACCCAGTACTTC. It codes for CASSQGPQRGETQYF.

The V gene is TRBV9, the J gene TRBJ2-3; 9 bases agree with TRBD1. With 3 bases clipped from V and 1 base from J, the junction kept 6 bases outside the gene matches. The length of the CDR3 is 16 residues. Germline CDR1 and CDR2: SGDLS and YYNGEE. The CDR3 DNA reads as TGTGCCAGCAGCGGTCCCCGGGACAGGGGCACAGATACGCAGTATTTT. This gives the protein CASSGPRDRGTDTQYF.

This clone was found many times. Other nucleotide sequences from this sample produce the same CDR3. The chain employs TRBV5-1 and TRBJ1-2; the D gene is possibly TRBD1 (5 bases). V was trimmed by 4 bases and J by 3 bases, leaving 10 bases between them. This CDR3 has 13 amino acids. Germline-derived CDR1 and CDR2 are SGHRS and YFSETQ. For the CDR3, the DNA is TGCGCCAGCAGCCTTATGGGGGACTATGGCTACACCTTC. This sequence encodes CASSLMGDYGYTF.

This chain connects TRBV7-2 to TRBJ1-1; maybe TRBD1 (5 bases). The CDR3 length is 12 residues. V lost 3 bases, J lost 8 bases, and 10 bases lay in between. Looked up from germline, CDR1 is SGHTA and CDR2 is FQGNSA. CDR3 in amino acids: CASSLMGREAFF. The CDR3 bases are TGTGCCAGCAGCTTGATGGGGCGGGAAGCTTTCTTT. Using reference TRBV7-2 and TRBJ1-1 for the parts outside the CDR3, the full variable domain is GAGVSQSPSNKVTEKGKDVELRCDPISGHTALYWYRQSLGQGLEFLIYFQGNSAPDKSGLPSDRFSAERTGGSVSTLTIQRTQQEDSAVYLCASSLMGREAFFGQGTRLTVV.

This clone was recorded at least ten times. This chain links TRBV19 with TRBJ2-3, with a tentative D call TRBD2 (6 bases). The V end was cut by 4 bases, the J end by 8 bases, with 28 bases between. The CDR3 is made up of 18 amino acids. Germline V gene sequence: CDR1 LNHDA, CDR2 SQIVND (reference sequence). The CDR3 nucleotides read TGTGCCAGTAGTACGATGGCCGGGACTCAGGGTATCAGTGGTACGCAGTATTTT. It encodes CASSTMAGTQGISGTQYF.

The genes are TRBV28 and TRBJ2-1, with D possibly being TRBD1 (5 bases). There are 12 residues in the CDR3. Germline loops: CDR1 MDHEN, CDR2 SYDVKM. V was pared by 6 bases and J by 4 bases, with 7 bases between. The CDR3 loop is CASSRQYNEQFF. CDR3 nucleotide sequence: TGTGCCAGCAGCAGACAGTACAATGAGCAGTTCTTC.

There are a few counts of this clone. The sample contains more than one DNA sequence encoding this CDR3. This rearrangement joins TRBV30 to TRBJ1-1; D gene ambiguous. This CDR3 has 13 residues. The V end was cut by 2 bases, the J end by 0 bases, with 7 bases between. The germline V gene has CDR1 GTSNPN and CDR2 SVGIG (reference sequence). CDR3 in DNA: TGTGCCTGGAGTCTCGGTCTGAACACTGAAGCTTTCTTT. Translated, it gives CAWSLGLNTEAFF.

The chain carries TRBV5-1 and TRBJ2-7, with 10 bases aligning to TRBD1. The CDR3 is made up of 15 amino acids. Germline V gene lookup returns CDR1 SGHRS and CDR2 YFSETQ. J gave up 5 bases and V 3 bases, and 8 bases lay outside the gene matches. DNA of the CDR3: TGCGCCAGCAGCTGGGCCGGGACAGGGGTTGACGAGCAGTACTTC. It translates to CASSWAGTGVDEQYF.